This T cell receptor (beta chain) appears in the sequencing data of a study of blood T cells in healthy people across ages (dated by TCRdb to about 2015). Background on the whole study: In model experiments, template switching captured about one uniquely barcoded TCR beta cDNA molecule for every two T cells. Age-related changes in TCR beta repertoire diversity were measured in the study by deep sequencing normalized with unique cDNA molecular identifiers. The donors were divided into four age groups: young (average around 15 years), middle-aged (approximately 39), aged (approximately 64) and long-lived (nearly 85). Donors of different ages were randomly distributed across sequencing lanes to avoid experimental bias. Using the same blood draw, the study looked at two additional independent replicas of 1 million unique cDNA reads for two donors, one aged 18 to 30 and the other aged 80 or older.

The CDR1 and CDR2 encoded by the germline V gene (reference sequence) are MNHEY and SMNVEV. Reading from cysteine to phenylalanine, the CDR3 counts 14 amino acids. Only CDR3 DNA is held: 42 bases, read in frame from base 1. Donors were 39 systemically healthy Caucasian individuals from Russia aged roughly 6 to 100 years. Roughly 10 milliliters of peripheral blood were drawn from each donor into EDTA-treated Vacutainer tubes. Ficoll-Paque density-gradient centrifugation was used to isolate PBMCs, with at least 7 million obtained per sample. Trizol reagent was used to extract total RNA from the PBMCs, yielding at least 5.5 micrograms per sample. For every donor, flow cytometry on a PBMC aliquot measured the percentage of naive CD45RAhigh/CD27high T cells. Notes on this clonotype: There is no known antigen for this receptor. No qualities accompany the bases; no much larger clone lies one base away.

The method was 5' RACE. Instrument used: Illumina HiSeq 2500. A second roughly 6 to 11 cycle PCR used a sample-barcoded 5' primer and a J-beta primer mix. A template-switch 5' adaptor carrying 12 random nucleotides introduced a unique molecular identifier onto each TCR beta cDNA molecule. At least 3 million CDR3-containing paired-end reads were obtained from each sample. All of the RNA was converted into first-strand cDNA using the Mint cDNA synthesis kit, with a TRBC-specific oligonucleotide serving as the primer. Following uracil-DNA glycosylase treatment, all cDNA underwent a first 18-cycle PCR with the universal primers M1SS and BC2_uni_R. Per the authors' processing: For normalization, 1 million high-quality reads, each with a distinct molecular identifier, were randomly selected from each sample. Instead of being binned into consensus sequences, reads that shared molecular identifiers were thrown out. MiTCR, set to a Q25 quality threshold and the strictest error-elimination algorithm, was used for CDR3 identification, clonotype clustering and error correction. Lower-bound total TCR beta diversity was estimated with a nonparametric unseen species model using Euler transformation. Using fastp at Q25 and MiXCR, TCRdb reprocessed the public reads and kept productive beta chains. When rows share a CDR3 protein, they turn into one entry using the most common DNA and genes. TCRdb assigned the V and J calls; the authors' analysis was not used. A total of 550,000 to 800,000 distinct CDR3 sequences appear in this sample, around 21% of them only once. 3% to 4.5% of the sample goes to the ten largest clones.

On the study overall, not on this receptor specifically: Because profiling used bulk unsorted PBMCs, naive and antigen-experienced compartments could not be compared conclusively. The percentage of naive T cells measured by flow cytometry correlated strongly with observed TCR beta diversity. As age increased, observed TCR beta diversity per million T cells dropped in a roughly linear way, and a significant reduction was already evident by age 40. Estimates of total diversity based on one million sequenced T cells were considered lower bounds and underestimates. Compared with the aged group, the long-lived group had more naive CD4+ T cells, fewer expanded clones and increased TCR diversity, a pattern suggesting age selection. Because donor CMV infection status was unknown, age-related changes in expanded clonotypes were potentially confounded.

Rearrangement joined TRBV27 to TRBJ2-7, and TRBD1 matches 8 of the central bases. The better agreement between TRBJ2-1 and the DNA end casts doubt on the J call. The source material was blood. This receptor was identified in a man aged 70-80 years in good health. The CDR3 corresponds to CASKVTGAGNEQFF. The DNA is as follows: TGTGCCAGCAAAGTGACAGGGGCGGGTAATGAGCAGTTCTTC.